The clone carrying this T cell receptor (beta chain) was seen repeatedly, ten times or more. Its specificity is unknown. MiXCR, run by TCRdb on the 5' RACE reads, gives a single entry per CDR3 protein. The sample shows 98,000 or so distinct CDR3 sequences, 12% of them seen only once. The sample belongs to a study of early T cells in non-severe SARS-CoV-2 infection. General study points: Private and CD4 specificities were missed by VDJdb matching, which favored anti-spike CD8 responses.

Trimming shortened V by 4 bases and J by 5 bases, and 11 bases separated the two germline ends. This CDR3 contains 14 residues. The germline V gene encodes CDR1 SGHDN and CDR2 FVKESK. This chain joins TRBV14 and TRBJ1-4, with a possible D match to TRBD1 (6 bases). The TCR sequence derives from an adult who was a healthcare worker with PCR-confirmed SARS-CoV-2 infection or an uninfected control (not recorded which). Material: whole blood. The CDR3 reads CASSRTGRNEKLFF. The CDR3 DNA is TGTGCCAGCAGCCGAACAGGGAGAAATGAAAAACTGTTTTTT.